This paragraph covers one TCR beta chain sequence. This sample stems from a study of T cell changes during pregnancy in multiple sclerosis. Germline V lookup: CDR1 SGHRS, CDR2 YFSETQ. V was trimmed by 0 bases and J by 4 bases, leaving 8 bases between them. The length of the CDR3 is 14 residues. Sequenced by immunoSEQ multiplex PCR; TCRdb stores in-frame clones only, minus some. The sample includes over 50,000 clones, around 87% seen only once; the top ten take about 5.2%. Sequences were obtained from peripheral blood from another person, used as feeder cells. The receptor was isolated from a human donor whose cells served as feeder cells for cultures in a pregnancy study. The genes are TRBV5-1 and TRBJ2-1, with D perhaps being TRBD1 or TRBD2 (5 bases each). The CDR3 sequence is CASSLVGEYNEQFF. The CDR3 bases are TGCGCCAGCAGCTTGGTGGGGGAATACAATGAGCAGTTCTTC.